One and the same sample provided the 24 T cell receptor beta chains below, sequenced in a study of OX40 agonist ivuxolimab in advanced cancers. Sequenced by immunoSEQ multiplex PCR; TCRdb stores in-frame clones only, minus some. This sample has roughly 87,000 clones, with roughly 91% found just once. The sequenced sample was CD4+ or CD8+ T cells sorted from blood, obtained in a trial of the OX40 agonist ivuxolimab. These receptors were taken from an adult with an advanced solid tumor such as melanoma, head and neck, liver or kidney cancer.

The J gene is TRBJ2-4, the V gene TRBV4-1; no definite D call. Germline V lookup: CDR1 MGHRA, CDR2 YSYEKL. This CDR3 is 14 amino acids long. Between the trimmed V and J ends, which lost 4 bases and 1 base, there was a span of 8 bases. CDR3: CASSPVGAKNIQYF. The DNA of the CDR3 is TGCGCCAGCAGCCCGGTTGGGGCCAAAAACATTCAGTACTTC.

V is TRBV28 and J is TRBJ2-7; perhaps TRBD2 as D (7 bases). This CDR3 is 14 amino acids long. V shed 8 bases and J shed 0 bases, with 14 bases lying between them. Germline CDR1 reads MDHEN; CDR2 reads SYDVKM. The CDR3 loop is CASGRGGSSYEQYF. The DNA for the CDR3 is TGTGCCAGCGGGAGGGGGGGGAGCTCCTACGAGCAGTACTTC. Filled out from reference TRBV28 and TRBJ2-7, the complete variable domain reads DVKVTQSSRYLVKRTGEKVFLECVQDMDHENMFWYRQDPGLGLRLIYFSYDVKMKEKGDIPEGYSVSREKKERFSLILESASTNQTSMYLCASGRGGSSYEQYFGPGTRLTVT.

The V gene is TRBV4-3, the J gene TRBJ1-4; D not resolved. Germline V gene sequence: CDR1 LGHNA, CDR2 YSLEER. Deletions cut 4 bases from V and 2 bases from J, with 11 bases between. This CDR3 comprises 15 residues. CDR3 nucleotides: TGCGCCAGCAGCCCCTCGGGCCACACTAATGAAAAACTGTTTTTT. Translating gives CASSPSGHTNEKLFF.

The rearrangement links TRBV9 to TRBJ1-6; unclear D gene. The CDR3 length is 15 residues. Germline CDR1 and CDR2: SGDLS and YYNGEE. Trimming stripped 2 bases from V and 14 bases from J, with 20 bases between. The CDR3 DNA sequence: TGTGCCAGCAGCGTCTTAGGAGACGGGGAGAGGGCCCTCCACTTT. Translated, it gives CASSVLGDGERALHF.

The J gene is TRBJ2-1, the V gene TRBV2; TRBD1 might be the D (5 bases). This CDR3 contains 12 residues. CDR1 SNHLY and CDR2 FYNNEI come from the germline V gene. Trimming removed 6 bases from V and 7 bases from J, with 10 bases in between. The CDR3 region is CASSDSLNEQFF. The CDR3 DNA is TGTGCCAGCAGCGACAGTCTGAATGAGCAGTTCTTC.

The gene calls are TRBV5-1 and TRBJ1-2, with TRBD1 as a possible D gene (6 bases). Trimming removed 5 bases from V and 6 bases from J, with 14 bases in between. The CDR3 consists of 13 residues. The germline CDR1 and CDR2 sequences are SGHRS and YFSETQ. CDR3 sequence (DNA): TGCGCCAGCAGAGCCGGGGGGGCTGATGGCTACACCTTC. It translates to CASRAGGADGYTF.

The rearrangement uses TRBV28 and TRBJ1-2; no definite D call. Germline CDR1 MDHEN, CDR2 SYDVKM. CDR3 length: 13 amino acids. Trimming took off 5 bases at V and 3 bases at J, with 10 bases between the two ends. The CDR3 bases are TGTGCCAGCAGTAGGTTAAGGGACTATGGCTACACCTTC. Translation: CASSRLRDYGYTF.

This clone appeared a few times. The chain has TRBV4-2 and TRBJ1-2, with D hard to call. Germline V CDR1 and CDR2: LGHNA, YNFKEQ. V lost 2 bases to trimming and J lost 4 bases, with 8 bases between them. The CDR3 has 13 amino acids. CDR3 bases: TGTGCCAGCAGCCAATCCGATATCTATGGCTACACCTTC. Translated: CASSQSDIYGYTF.

The V call is TRBV5-4, the J call TRBJ1-1; D is ambiguous. The V end lost 2 bases, the J end lost 6 bases, and 20 bases lay between the germline ends. This CDR3 is built from 16 residues. Germline V CDR1 and CDR2: SGHNT, YYREEE (reference sequence). In nucleotides, the CDR3 is TGTGCCAGCAGCTTTGGCCTTCAAAACACCGGACCTGAAGCTTTCTTT. Its translation: CASSFGLQNTGPEAFF.

This chain uses TRBV11-2 with TRBJ1-3; D remains ambiguous. Germline V gene sequence: CDR1 SGHAT, CDR2 FQNNGV. This CDR3 spans 13 amino acids. The V gene lost 5 bases and the J gene lost 4 bases, with 9 bases spanning the gap. The CDR3: CASSRPVGNTIYF. DNA for the CDR3: TGTGCCAGCAGCCGACCCGTGGGAAACACCATATATTTT.

V and J are TRBV28 and TRBJ2-1; TRBD1 agrees at 10 bases. The CDR3 is 18 residues long. Trimming took 4 bases from V and 4 from J; bases not matched to a gene: 13. Germline V gives CDR1 MDHEN, CDR2 SYDVKM. CDR3 DNA sequence: TGTGCCAGCAGTTCTAACAGAAACCGGGACAGGGGTTACAATGAGCAGTTCTTC. It encodes CASSSNRNRDRGYNEQFF.

The chain is built from TRBV2 and TRBJ2-5; 8 bases line up with TRBD1. CDR3 length equals 14 residues. The germline V gene has CDR1 SNHLY and CDR2 FYNNEI. The trim removed 2 bases at V and 4 bases at J, leaving 3 bases unmatched. For the CDR3, the DNA is TGTGCCAGCAGTGAACAGGGGGCTTTAGAGACCCAGTACTTC. This translates into CASSEQGALETQYF.

The rearrangement uses TRBV2 and TRBJ2-2, with 7 bases matching TRBD2. CDR1 SNHLY and CDR2 FYNNEI come from the germline V gene. This CDR3 has 15 amino acids. V shed 6 bases, J shed 5 bases, and the junction held 9 bases outside the gene matches. The CDR3 is CASRWEGLKTGELFF. The CDR3 DNA is TGTGCCAGCAGGTGGGAGGGTTTGAAGACCGGGGAGCTGTTTTTT.

The V and J genes are TRBV6-4 and TRBJ2-1, with D perhaps TRBD1 (6 bases). In germline, CDR1 is MRHNA, CDR2 SNTAGT. Trimming took 4 bases from V and 7 from J, leaving 11 bases between them. CDR3 length: 13 residues. CDR3 in amino acids: CASSGQVGNEQFF. The CDR3 nucleotides read TGTGCCAGCAGTGGACAGGTAGGGAATGAGCAGTTCTTC.

The chain is built from TRBV18 and TRBJ2-1; 8 nucleotides match TRBD2. There are 16 residues in the CDR3. After removal of 0 bases from V and 4 bases from J, the junction contained 5 bases not matched to a gene. Per the germline V gene, CDR1 is KGHSH and CDR2 is LQKENI. CDR3 in amino acids: CASSPPLAELYNEQFF. CDR3 DNA sequence: TGTGCCAGCTCACCACCACTAGCGGAGTTATACAATGAGCAGTTCTTC.

The chain employs TRBV11-2 and TRBJ2-7; 7 nucleotides line up with TRBD1. The germline V gene has CDR1 SGHAT and CDR2 FQNNGV. The CDR3 has 15 residues. V gave up 5 bases and J gave up 0 bases; unmatched junction bases: 7. The CDR3 is CASSRTTGSSYEQYF. The CDR3 DNA sequence: TGTGCCAGCAGCCGTACGACAGGGAGCTCCTACGAGCAGTACTTC. Variable domain in full (rest from reference TRBV11-2 and TRBJ2-7): EAGVAQSPRYKIIEKRQSVAFWCNPISGHATLYWYQQILGQGPKLLIQFQNNGVVDDSQLPKDRFSAERLKGVDSTLKIQPAKLEDSAVYLCASSRTTGSSYEQYFGPGTRLTVT.

The V gene is TRBV5-1, the J gene TRBJ2-7, with TRBD2 matching over 9 bases. CDR3 length: 14 amino acids. The germline CDR1 and CDR2 sequences are SGHRS and YFSETQ. Trimming at V came to 4 bases and at J to 3 bases, leaving 5 bases not matched to a gene. CDR3 nucleotides: TGCGCCAGCAGCCGAGTTAGCGGGGGCTACGAGCAGTACTTC. Translation: CASSRVSGGYEQYF.

This clone was detected only once. J is TRBJ2-2 and V is TRBV19; no clear D. Between the trimmed V and J ends, which lost 4 bases and 1 base, there was a span of 7 bases. CDR3 length equals 14 residues. The germline CDR1 and CDR2 sequences are LNHDA and SQIVND (reference sequence). The CDR3 DNA is TGTGCCAGTAGTAAGGTCAAGAACACCGGGGAGCTGTTTTTT. Protein sequence: CASSKVKNTGELFF.

The rearrangement joins TRBV7-2 to TRBJ2-5; 13 bases fit TRBD2. Germline values: CDR1 SGHTA, CDR2 FQGNSA. The CDR3 runs to 15 residues. After removal of 5 bases from V and 1 base from J, the junction contained 1 base not matched to a gene. DNA for the CDR3: TGTGCCAGCAGCCGGACTAGCGGGAGCCAAGAGACCCAGTACTTC. This translates into CASSRTSGSQETQYF.

The rearrangement joins TRBV7-2 to TRBJ2-1; 8 bases match TRBD2. This CDR3 is built from 15 residues. Trimming took 1 base from V and 5 from J; bases not matched to a gene: 4. The germline V gene has CDR1 SGHTA and CDR2 FQGNSA. For the CDR3, the DNA is TGTGCCAGCAGCTTAGGGTTAGCGGGGCACAATGAGCAGTTCTTC. It translates to CASSLGLAGHNEQFF.

As regards this clone: The junction and the germline gene differ at one end; a read error may be behind it. The J gene is TRBJ2-3, the V gene TRBV27; a weak D match, TRBD2 (6 bases). CDR1 MNHEY and CDR2 SMNVEV come from the germline V gene (reference sequence). The CDR3 sequence is 14 residues long. The CDR3 loop reads CASPGLPSTDMQYF. CDR3 coding DNA: TGTGCCAGTCCGGGACTTCCAAGCACAGATATGCAGTATTTT.

This chain connects TRBV5-4 to TRBJ2-1; 9 bases match TRBD2. The CDR3 covers 14 residues. CDR1 and CDR2 (germline): SGHNT, YYREEE (reference sequence). Trimming at V came to 4 bases and at J to 7 bases, leaving 6 bases not matched to a gene. Written as DNA, the CDR3 is TGTGCCAGCAGCCAGGGACTAGCCGGTAATGAGCAGTTCTTC. This sequence encodes CASSQGLAGNEQFF.

The rearrangement joins TRBV27 to TRBJ1-6; D possibly corresponds to TRBD1 (5 bases). Trimming pared 2 bases from V and 1 base from J, leaving 9 bases between. Germline loops: CDR1 MNHEY, CDR2 SMNVEV (reference sequence). CDR3 length: 16 amino acids. CDR3 nucleotide sequence: TGTGCCAGCAGTTTAAATTGGGGGTCCTATAATTCACCCCTCCACTTT. This translates into CASSLNWGSYNSPLHF.

The gene calls are TRBV5-4 and TRBJ2-1, with 14 bases matching TRBD2. The V gene end was trimmed by 4 bases and the J gene end by 5 bases; junction bases not matched to a gene: 5. Germline-derived CDR1 and CDR2 are SGHNT and YYREEE (reference sequence). The CDR3 length is 16 residues. CDR3 nucleotide sequence: TGTGCCAGCAGCCCTGGACTAGCGGGGGGAAACAATGAGCAGTTCTTC. Protein product: CASSPGLAGGNNEQFF.